These 20 T cell receptor beta chains share one sample of origin, sequenced in a study of T cell repertoires in cytomegalovirus infection. TCRdb re-called the reads through MiXCR, storing one row per CDR3 protein. The profile shows a few hundred thousand distinct CDR3 sequences, approximately 25% of them singletons. The specimen sequenced was PBMCs. The receptors here all came from a human donor in good health (CMV status not recorded). Some clones in this sample may be carry-over from other donors' samples.

This clonotype was detected a few times. The rearrangement joins TRBV11-3 to TRBJ1-4, with D possibly being TRBD1 (5 bases). The CDR3 covers 13 residues. Looked up from germline, CDR1 is SGHNT and CDR2 is YENEEA. V was shortened by 7 bases and J by 5 bases, with 11 bases between the two germline ends. CDR3 nucleotide sequence: TGTGCCAGCAACAGGTCGCTGAATGAAAAACTGTTTTTT. This sequence encodes CASNRSLNEKLFF.

This clonotype was observed a handful of times. V and J are TRBV4-2 and TRBJ2-7, with 11 bases matching TRBD2. Trimming removed 0 bases from V and 6 bases from J; junction bases left unmatched: 10. The CDR3 extends over 17 amino acids. Looked up from germline, CDR1 is LGHNA and CDR2 is YNFKEQ. Here the CDR3 reads CASSQDERETSGIEQYF. CDR3 DNA: TGTGCCAGCAGCCAAGATGAGCGAGAGACTAGCGGGATCGAGCAGTACTTC.

This clonotype was detected ten times or more. This chain joins TRBV7-2 and TRBJ2-3, with a tentative D call TRBD2 (6 bases). The CDR3 spans 14 residues. CDR1 is SGHTA, CDR2 FQGNSA, per germline. V was trimmed by 4 bases and J by 5 bases, leaving 13 bases between them. CDR3 sequence: CASSSWRGGDTQYF. For the CDR3, the DNA is TGTGCCAGCAGCTCTTGGAGGGGAGGAGATACGCAGTATTTT.

This clonotype was seen many times. V usage is TRBV7-2 and J usage is TRBJ2-1; the match to TRBD2 covers 7 bases. The V and J ends lost 5 bases and 9 bases, in that order; junction bases with no gene match: 7. Germline values: CDR1 SGHTA, CDR2 FQGNSA. The CDR3 runs 13 residues. The CDR3 region is CASSLRLAVEQFF. The CDR3 coding sequence is TGTGCCAGCAGCCTCCGACTAGCAGTTGAGCAGTTCTTC.

The V call is TRBV19, the J call TRBJ2-1; 7 nucleotides agree with TRBD2. Germline CDR1 and CDR2: LNHDA and SQIVND (reference sequence). The CDR3 consists of 15 residues. The ends lost 2 bases at V and 5 bases at J; junction bases unmatched: 6. The CDR3 region is CASSIPWGGHNEQFF. The CDR3 DNA follows: TGTGCCAGTAGTATACCCTGGGGGGGACACAATGAGCAGTTCTTC.

The chain has TRBV20-1 and TRBJ2-2, with a weak D call TRBD2 (5 bases). The V gene lost 2 bases and the J gene lost 6 bases, with 22 bases spanning the gap. Looked up from germline, CDR1 is DFQATT and CDR2 is SNEGSKA (reference sequence). The CDR3 is 17 residues long. The CDR3 sequence is CSARKAGELGFSGELFF. The DNA of the CDR3 is TGCAGTGCTAGAAAGGCGGGTGAATTGGGATTTTCCGGGGAGCTGTTTTTT.

The chain recombines TRBV2 with TRBJ2-1, with D perhaps being TRBD1 or TRBD2 (5 bases each). The CDR3 length is 13 residues. Trimming stripped 8 bases from V and 9 bases from J, with 17 bases between. Germline V CDR1 and CDR2: SNHLY, FYNNEI. The CDR3 sequence is CASVPGPLGEQFF. Written as DNA, the CDR3 is TGTGCCAGCGTCCCGGGACCCCTGGGTGAGCAGTTCTTC.

The chain joins TRBV7-8 to TRBJ2-3, with 7 positions matching TRBD2. This CDR3 is 15 amino acids long. Germline loops: CDR1 SGHVS, CDR2 FQNEAQ. With V trimmed by 2 bases and J by 2 bases, 4 bases remained unmatched. This chain's CDR3 is CASSLMRGSTDTQYF. Here the CDR3 DNA reads TGTGCCAGCAGCTTAATGCGGGGGTCCACAGATACGCAGTATTTT.

The chain employs TRBV12-3 or TRBV12-4 and TRBJ2-1, with D perhaps given as TRBD1 or TRBD2 (5 bases each). The CDR3 is 15 residues long. Trimming took off 6 bases at V and 7 bases at J, with 19 bases between the two ends. Here the CDR3 reads CASRPRRDEENEQFF. The CDR3 nucleotides read TGTGCCAGCAGGCCGCGAAGGGACGAGGAAAATGAGCAGTTCTTC.

Many counts were recorded for this clonotype. The gene calls are TRBV7-8 and TRBJ2-7, with TRBD2 as a possible D gene (6 bases). From germline, CDR1 is SGHVS and CDR2 FQNEAQ. V lost 0 bases and J lost 0, with 15 bases in between. The CDR3 consists of 17 residues. CDR3 DNA sequence: TGTGCCAGCAGCTTAGCGAGGGCTAGCGCGGCCTCCTACGAGCAGTACTTC. It is translated as CASSLARASAASYEQYF.

This chain uses TRBV12-3 or TRBV12-4 with TRBJ1-4, with D perhaps matching TRBD1 (6 bases). The CDR3 has 14 residues. The ends were cut back, 6 bases at V and 4 bases at J, with 12 bases in the middle. The CDR3 loop reads CASREQGHNEKLFF. For the CDR3, the DNA is TGTGCCAGCAGGGAACAGGGTCATAATGAAAAACTGTTTTTT.

This sequence joins TRBV28 and TRBJ2-2; 7 positions agree with TRBD1. Germline V gene lookup returns CDR1 MDHEN and CDR2 SYDVKM. V lost 6 bases, J lost 2 bases, and 3 bases stayed unmatched. CDR3 size: 14 residues. The CDR3 region is CASRWTGNTGELFF. The CDR3 nucleotides are TGTGCCAGCAGATGGACAGGCAACACCGGGGAGCTGTTTTTT.

The chain links TRBV4-2 to TRBJ2-1; unclear D gene. Germline CDR1 is LGHNA and CDR2 is YNFKEQ. Trimming pared 4 bases from V and 9 bases from J, leaving 10 bases between. The CDR3 has 12 residues. CDR3 bases: TGTGCCAGCAGCCCGAGTGGACCTGAGCAGTTCTTC. As protein: CASSPSGPEQFF.

In this sample, this clonotype turned up a few times. The J gene is TRBJ1-2, the V gene TRBV11-2; a possible D gene is TRBD1 (5 bases). The CDR3 runs 14 residues. Germline CDR1 is SGHAT and CDR2 is FQNNGV. V was trimmed by 6 bases and J by 2 bases, leaving 13 bases between them. The CDR3 DNA is TGTGCCAGCAGTCGACTGACAGCAAACTATGGCTACACCTTC. It translates to CASSRLTANYGYTF. Using reference TRBV11-2 and TRBJ1-2 for the parts outside the CDR3, the full variable domain is EAGVAQSPRYKIIEKRQSVAFWCNPISGHATLYWYQQILGQGPKLLIQFQNNGVVDDSQLPKDRFSAERLKGVDSTLKIQPAKLEDSAVYLCASSRLTANYGYTFGSGTRLTVV.

The chain links TRBV20-1 to TRBJ2-1, with 10 bases aligning to TRBD2. Trimming removed 0 bases from V and 12 bases from J; junction bases left unmatched: 11. The CDR3 is 15 amino acids. Germline values: CDR1 DFQATT, CDR2 SNEGSKA (reference sequence). The CDR3 bases are TGCAGTGCTAGAGATCCCCAGCGGGAGGGCCGTTTGCAGTTCTTC. It encodes CSARDPQREGRLQFF.

This clonotype was observed many times. This chain connects TRBV7-2 to TRBJ2-6, with 8 bases that match TRBD1. CDR1 and CDR2 (germline): SGHTA, FQGNSA. The CDR3 spans 15 residues. Unmatched junction bases numbered 5, after V lost 5 bases and J lost 5 bases. CDR3 nucleotides: TGTGCCAGCAGCCAACAGGGGGGCTGGGCCAACGTCCTGACTTTC. This encodes CASSQQGGWANVLTF.

This clonotype showed up many times. This chain links TRBV12-3 or TRBV12-4 with TRBJ2-2, with D tentatively TRBD1 (6 bases). This CDR3 has 17 amino acids. Trimming took 6 bases from V and 0 from J, leaving 17 bases between them. This CDR3 reads CASSPHDRLTNTGELFF. The DNA of the CDR3 is TGTGCCAGCAGCCCCCACGACAGGCTAACGAACACCGGGGAGCTGTTTTTT.

This clonotype appeared a few times. The V and J genes are TRBV4-1 and TRBJ2-7; TRBD2 matches 9 bases. The CDR3 is made up of 14 amino acids. CDR1 MGHRA and CDR2 YSYEKL come from the germline V gene. Trimming removed 6 bases from V and 6 bases from J; junction bases left unmatched: 9. CDR3 protein: CASSQTVLAGEQYF. The CDR3 DNA sequence: TGCGCCAGCAGTCAAACGGTACTAGCGGGCGAGCAGTACTTC.

This clonotype was observed a few times. This chain links TRBV7-9 with TRBJ1-2, with no clear D. Trimming cost V 5 bases and J 8 bases, with 12 bases left between them. Germline V gives CDR1 SEHNR, CDR2 FQNEAQ (reference sequence). This CDR3 is built from 12 residues. The CDR3 loop reads CASSGAPGGYTF. The CDR3 nucleotides are TGTGCCAGCAGCGGCGCCCCGGGAGGCTACACCTTC. The variable domain in full, completed from reference TRBV7-9 and TRBJ1-2, reads DTGVSQNPRHKITKRGQNVTFRCDPISEHNRLYWYRQTLGQGPEFLTYFQNEAQLEKSRLLSDRFSAERPKGSFSTLEIQRTEQGDSAMYLCASSGAPGGYTFGSGTRLTVV.

This sequence joins TRBV6-1 and TRBJ1-1; D is unresolved. The germline CDR1 and CDR2 sequences are MNHNS and SASEGT. CDR3 length equals 14 residues. Trimming cost V 5 bases and J 0 bases, with 10 bases left between them. As DNA, the CDR3 is TGTGCCAGCAGTAACACGGGGTTGAACACTGAAGCTTTCTTT. Translating gives CASSNTGLNTEAFF.